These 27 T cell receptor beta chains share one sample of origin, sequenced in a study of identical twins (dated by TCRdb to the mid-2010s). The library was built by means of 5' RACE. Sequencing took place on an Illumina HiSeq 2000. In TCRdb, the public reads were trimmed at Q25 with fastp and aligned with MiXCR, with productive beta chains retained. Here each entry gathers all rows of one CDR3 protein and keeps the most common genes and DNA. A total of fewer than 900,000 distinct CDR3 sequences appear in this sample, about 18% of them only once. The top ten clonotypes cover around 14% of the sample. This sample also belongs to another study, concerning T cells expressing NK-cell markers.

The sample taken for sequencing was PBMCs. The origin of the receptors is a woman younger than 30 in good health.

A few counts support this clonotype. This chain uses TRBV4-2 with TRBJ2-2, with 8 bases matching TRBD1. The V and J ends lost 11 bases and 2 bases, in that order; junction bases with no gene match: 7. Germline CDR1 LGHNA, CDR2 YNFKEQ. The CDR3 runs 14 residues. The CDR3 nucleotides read TGTGCCGGAAGAACAGGGGGAAACACCGGGGAGCTGTTTTTT. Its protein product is CAGRTGGNTGELFF.

CDR3 sequence (DNA): TGCAGTGCCCACGACAGGGAGGACTATGGCTACACCTTC. Its translation: CSAHDREDYGYTF. The J gene is TRBJ1-2, the V gene TRBV20-1, with 7 bases identical to TRBD1. The CDR3 runs to 13 residues. The V gene end was trimmed by 6 bases and the J gene end by 3 bases; junction bases not matched to a gene: 7. Per the germline V gene, CDR1 is DFQATT and CDR2 is SNEGSKA (reference sequence).

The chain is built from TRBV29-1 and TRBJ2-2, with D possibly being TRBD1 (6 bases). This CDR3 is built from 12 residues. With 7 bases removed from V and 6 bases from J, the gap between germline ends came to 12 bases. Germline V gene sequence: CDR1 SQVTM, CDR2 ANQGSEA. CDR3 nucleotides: TGCAGCGGGGTGGGGGCCCCCGGGGAGCTGTTTTTT. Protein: CSGVGAPGELFF.

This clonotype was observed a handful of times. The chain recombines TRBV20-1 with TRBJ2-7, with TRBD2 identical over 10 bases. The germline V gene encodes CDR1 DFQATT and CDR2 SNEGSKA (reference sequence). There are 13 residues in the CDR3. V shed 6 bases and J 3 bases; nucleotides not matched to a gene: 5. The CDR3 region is CSATGTSDYEQYF. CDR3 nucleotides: TGCAGTGCCACCGGGACTAGCGACTACGAGCAGTACTTC.

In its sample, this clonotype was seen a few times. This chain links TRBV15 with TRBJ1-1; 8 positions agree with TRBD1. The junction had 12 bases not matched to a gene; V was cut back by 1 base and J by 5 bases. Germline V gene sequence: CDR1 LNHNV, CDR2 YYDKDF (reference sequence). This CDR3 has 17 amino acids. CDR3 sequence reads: CATSRVPGGIGVTEAFF. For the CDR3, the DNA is TGTGCCACCAGCAGAGTGCCAGGGGGCATAGGGGTTACTGAAGCTTTCTTT.

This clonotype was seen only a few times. The CDR3 loop is CASLSGQGAGEQYF. The DNA of the CDR3 is TGTGCCAGCTTATCGGGACAGGGGGCCGGGGAGCAGTACTTC. The chain carries TRBV12-3 or TRBV12-4 and TRBJ2-7; 12 positions agree with TRBD1. There are 14 residues in the CDR3. V was clipped by 8 bases and J by 7 bases; unmatched bases: 9.

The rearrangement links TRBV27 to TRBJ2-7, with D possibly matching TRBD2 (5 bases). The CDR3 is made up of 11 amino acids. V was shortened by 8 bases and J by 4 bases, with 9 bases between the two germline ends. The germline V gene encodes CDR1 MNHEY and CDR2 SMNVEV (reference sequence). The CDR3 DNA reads TGTGCCAGCGGGGAGAGGTACGAGCAGTACTTC. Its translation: CASGERYEQYF.

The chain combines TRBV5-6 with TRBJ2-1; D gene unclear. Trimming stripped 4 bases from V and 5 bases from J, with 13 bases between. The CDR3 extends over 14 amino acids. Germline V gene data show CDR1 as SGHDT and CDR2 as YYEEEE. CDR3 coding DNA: TGTGCCAGCAGCCCCGGACGCCTAGACAATGAGCAGTTCTTC. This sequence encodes CASSPGRLDNEQFF.

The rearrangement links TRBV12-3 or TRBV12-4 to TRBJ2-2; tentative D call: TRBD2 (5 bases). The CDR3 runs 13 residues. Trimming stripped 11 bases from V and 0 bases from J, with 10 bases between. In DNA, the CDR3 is TGTGCCGAGCGGACCGCGAACACCGGGGAGCTGTTTTTT. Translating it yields CAERTANTGELFF.

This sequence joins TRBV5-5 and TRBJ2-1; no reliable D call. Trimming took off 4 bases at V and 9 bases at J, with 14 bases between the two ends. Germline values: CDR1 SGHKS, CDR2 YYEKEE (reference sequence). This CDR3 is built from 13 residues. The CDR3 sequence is CASSLGLLSEQFF. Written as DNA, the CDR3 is TGTGCCAGCAGCCTTGGGCTCCTCAGTGAGCAGTTCTTC.

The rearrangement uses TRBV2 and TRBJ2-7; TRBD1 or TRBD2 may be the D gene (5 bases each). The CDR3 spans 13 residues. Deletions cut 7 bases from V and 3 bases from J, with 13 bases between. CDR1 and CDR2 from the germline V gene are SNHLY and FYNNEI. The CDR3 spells CASTSGRVYEQYF. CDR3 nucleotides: TGTGCCAGCACCTCAGGGAGAGTCTACGAGCAGTACTTC. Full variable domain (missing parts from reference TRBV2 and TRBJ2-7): EPEVTQTPSHQVTQMGQEVILRCVPISNHLYFYWYRQILGQKVEFLVSFYNNEISEKSEIFDDQFSVERPDGSNFTLKIRSTKLEDSAMYFCASTSGRVYEQYFGPGTRLTVT.

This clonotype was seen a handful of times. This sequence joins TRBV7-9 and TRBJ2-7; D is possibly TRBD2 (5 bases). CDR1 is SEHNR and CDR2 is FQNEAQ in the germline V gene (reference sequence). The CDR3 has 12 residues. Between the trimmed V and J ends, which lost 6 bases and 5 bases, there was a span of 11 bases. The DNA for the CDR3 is TGTGCCAGCAGTCCCGTGGGAGACGAGCAGTACTTC. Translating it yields CASSPVGDEQYF.

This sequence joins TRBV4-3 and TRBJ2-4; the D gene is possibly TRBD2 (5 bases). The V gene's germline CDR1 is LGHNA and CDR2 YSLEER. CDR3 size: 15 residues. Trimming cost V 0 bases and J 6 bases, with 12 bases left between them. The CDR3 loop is CASSQDTPGLNIQYF. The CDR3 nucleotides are TGCGCCAGCAGCCAAGACACCCCTGGACTAAACATTCAGTACTTC.

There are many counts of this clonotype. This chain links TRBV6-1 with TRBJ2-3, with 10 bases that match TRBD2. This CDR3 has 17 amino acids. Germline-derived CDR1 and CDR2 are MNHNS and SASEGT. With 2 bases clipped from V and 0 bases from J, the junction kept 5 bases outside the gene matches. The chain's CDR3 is CASSERIAGGSTDTQYF. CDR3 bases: TGTGCCAGCAGTGAAAGGATAGCGGGGGGAAGCACAGATACGCAGTATTTT.

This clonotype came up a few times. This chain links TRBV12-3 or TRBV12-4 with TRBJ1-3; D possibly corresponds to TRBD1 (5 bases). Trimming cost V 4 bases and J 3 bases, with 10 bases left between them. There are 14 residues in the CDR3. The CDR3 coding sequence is TGTGCCAGCAGTTCCGGGGGGATTGGAAACACCATATATTTT. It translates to CASSSGGIGNTIYF.

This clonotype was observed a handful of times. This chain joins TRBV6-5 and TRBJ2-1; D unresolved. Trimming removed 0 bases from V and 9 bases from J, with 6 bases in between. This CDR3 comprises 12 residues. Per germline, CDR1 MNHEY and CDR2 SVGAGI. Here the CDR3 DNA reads TGTGCCAGCAGTTACTCGAGGTCTGAGCAGTTCTTC. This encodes CASSYSRSEQFF.

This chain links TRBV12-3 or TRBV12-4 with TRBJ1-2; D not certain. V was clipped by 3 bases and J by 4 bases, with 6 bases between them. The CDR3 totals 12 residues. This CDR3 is CASSFNSYGYTF. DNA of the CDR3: TGTGCCAGCAGTTTCAATTCCTATGGCTACACCTTC.

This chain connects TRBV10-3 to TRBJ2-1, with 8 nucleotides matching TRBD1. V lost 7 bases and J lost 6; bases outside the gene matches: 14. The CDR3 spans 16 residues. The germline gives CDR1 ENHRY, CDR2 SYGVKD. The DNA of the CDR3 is TGTGCCATCAAGGCAACCGGGACAGGTCAAGGCAATGAGCAGTTCTTC. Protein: CAIKATGTGQGNEQFF.

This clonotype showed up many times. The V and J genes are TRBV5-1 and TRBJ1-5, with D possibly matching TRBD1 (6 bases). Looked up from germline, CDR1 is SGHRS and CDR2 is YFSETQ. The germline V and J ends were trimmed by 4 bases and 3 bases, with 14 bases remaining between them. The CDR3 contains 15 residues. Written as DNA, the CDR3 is TGCGCCAGCAGCCTCCAGACAGGAGACAATCAGCCCCAGCATTTT. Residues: CASSLQTGDNQPQHF.

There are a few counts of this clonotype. The CDR3 DNA sequence: TGCAGTGCGTTCCCAGGAGACAGGGTGGGAAGCACTGAAGCTTTCTTT. As protein: CSAFPGDRVGSTEAFF. This sequence joins TRBV20-1 and TRBJ1-1; 7 nucleotides line up with TRBD1. The CDR3 is made up of 16 amino acids. V was pared by 6 bases and J by 4 bases, with 17 bases of the junction left unmatched. The germline gives CDR1 DFQATT, CDR2 SNEGSKA (reference sequence).

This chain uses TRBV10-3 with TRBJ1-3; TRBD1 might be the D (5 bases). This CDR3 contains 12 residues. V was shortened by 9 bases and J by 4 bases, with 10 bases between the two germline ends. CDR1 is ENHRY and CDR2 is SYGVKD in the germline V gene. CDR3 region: CAIGTEGNTIYF. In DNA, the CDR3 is TGTGCCATAGGGACGGAGGGAAACACCATATATTTT.

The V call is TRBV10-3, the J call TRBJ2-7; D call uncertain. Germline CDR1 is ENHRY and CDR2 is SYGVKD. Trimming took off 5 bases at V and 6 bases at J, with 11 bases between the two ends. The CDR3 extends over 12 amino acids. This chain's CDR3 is CAISRLGSEQYF. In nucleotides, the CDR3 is TGTGCCATCAGTCGACTTGGCAGCGAGCAGTACTTC.

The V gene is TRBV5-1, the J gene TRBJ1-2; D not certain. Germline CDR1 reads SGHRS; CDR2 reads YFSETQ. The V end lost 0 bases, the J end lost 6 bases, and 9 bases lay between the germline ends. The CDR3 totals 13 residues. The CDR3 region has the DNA TGCGCCAGCAGCTTGGCGGGGATCAATGGCTACACCTTC. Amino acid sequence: CASSLAGINGYTF.

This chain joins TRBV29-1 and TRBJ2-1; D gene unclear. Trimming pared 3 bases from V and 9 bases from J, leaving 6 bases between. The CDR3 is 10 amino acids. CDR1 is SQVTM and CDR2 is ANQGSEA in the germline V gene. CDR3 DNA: TGCAGCGTTGATCGAGCTGAGCAGTTCTTC. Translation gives CSVDRAEQFF.

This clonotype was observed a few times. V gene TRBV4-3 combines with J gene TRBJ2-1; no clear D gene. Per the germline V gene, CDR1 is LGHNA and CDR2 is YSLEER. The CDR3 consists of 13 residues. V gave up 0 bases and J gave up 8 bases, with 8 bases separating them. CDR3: CASSQDFRYEQFF. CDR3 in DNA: TGCGCCAGCAGCCAAGATTTCCGGTATGAGCAGTTCTTC.

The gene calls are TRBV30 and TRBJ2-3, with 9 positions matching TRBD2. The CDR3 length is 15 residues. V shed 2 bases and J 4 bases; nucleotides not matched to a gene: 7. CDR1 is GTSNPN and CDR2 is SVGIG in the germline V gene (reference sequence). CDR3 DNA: TGTGCCTGGAGTTATAGCGGGAGCCCCCCAGATACGCAGTATTTT. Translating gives CAWSYSGSPPDTQYF.

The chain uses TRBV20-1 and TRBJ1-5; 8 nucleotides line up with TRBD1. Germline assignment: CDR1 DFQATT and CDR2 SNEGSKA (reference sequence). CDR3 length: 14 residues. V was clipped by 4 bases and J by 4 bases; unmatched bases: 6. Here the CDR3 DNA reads TGCAGTGCTAAAGGGACAGGCGGAAATCAGCCCCAGCATTTT. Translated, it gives CSAKGTGGNQPQHF.